Below, one T cell receptor beta chain is given with its context. The clone's antigen remains unknown. Base qualities are not recorded, but no much larger clone differs from it by a single base. V loses 4 bases at its end and J loses 5 bases; junction bases beyond the gene matches: 8. The CDR3, from cysteine to phenylalanine, totals 15 residues. Here the CDR3 DNA is all that survives: 45 bases in frame from base 1. According to the germline V gene, CDR1 reads SGHRS and CDR2 reads YFSETQ. This record belongs to a study of blood T cell repertoires in COVID-19 (dated by TCRdb to 2020 to 2022). At the level of the whole study: Samples from collaborators originated in the United States, Italy and Spain and spanned both the acute and convalescent phases of COVID-19. The prospective study material was composed of cDNA or gDNA derived from T cells, B-cell-depleted T cells, or PBMCs. Subjects who had been exposed to COVID-19, were actively infected with it, or had recovered from it provided the deeply sampled blood TCRbeta repertoires that made up the dataset. The repertoires were made available in a free public database intended to serve as a resource for research on the immune response to SARS-CoV-2. Samples came from the ongoing ImmuneRACE study (first 160 participants) plus 1,254 subjects from 6 global collaborators. A de-identified subject ID, COVID-19 status, age in years and sex were almost always included in the sample metadata. Where HLA class I and class II types were available, the types were taken from metadata supplied by the sample provider, not from assay-based typing. Study-level results and caveats: The quantity of clinical and demographic metadata differed by source and by participant and was supplied without curation.

TCRbeta CDR3 regions were amplified from genomic DNA by means of the immunoSEQ Assay, a bias-controlled multiplex PCR. The authors processed their data as follows. Within the assay, amplification of reference gene primers was used to estimate how many nucleated cells each sample contained. Sequence reads were collapsed and filtered to measure the absolute abundance of every unique TCRbeta CDR3 rearrangement. For each sample, productive Simpson clonality was calculated as the square root of Simpson's diversity index across productive rearrangements. In TCRdb, the immuneACCESS table is reduced to in-frame sequences with V and J assigned. These tables do not hold every clone; where another copy was compared, an unresolved V gene accounts for under half, and the others remain unexplained. The V and J calls and clone size were taken over from that table, and D and trimming were inferred from the DNA. The sample yields some 190,000 clones; 84% were counted once. Jointly, the top ten make up around 2.9% of the sample.

Participants in the prospective study were aged roughly 18 to 89 years, lived in 20 to 25 United States geographic areas, and enrolled through a virtual design. To assign participants to cohorts, the prospective study relied on clinical history that participants themselves reported in a screening survey and a study questionnaire. Exposed participants had been in contact with someone with a PCR-confirmed or clinician-diagnosed COVID-19 case within 2 weeks of study entry. Each participant in the prospective study had whole blood, serum and a nasopharyngeal or oropharyngeal swab collected by mobile phlebotomists. Participants in the prospective study had the option to provide additional blood draws and questionnaires over a 2-month period. Prospective study blood samples were shipped either frozen or at room temperature before DNA extraction.

This chain joins TRBV5-1 to TRBJ2-3, with 9 bases matching TRBD1. What was sequenced was PBMCs or T cells enriched from blood (not recorded which). This receptor was identified in a woman under 40 who had been exposed to COVID-19. The CDR3 is CASSAQGARGDTQYF. The DNA is TGCGCCAGCAGCGCACAGGGGGCACGGGGAGATACGCAGTATTTT.